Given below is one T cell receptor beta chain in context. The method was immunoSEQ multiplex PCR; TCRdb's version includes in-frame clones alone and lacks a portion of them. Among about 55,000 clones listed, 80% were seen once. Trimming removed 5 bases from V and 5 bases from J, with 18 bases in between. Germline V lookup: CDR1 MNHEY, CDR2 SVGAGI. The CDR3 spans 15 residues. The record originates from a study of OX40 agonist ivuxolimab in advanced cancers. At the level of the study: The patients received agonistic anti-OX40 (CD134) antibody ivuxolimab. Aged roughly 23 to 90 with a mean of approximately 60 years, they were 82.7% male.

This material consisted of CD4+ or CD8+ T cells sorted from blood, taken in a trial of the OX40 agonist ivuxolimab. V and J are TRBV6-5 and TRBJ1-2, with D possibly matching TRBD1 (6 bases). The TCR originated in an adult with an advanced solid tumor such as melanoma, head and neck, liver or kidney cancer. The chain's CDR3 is CASSPRGGALYGYTF. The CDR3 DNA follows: TGTGCCAGCAGTCCTCGAGGGGGTGCCTTATATGGCTACACCTTC.